This TCR beta chain comes out of a study of OX40 agonist ivuxolimab in advanced cancers. At the level of the study: Eligibility admitted prior anti-PD-1, anti-PD-L1 or anti-CTLA-4 therapy; 40% to 50% had some. Points from the study as a whole: It was not determined which antigens were specifically recognized by the peripheral T cells that had undergone clonal expansion. At 0.1 to 3.0 mg/kg, clonal expansion of CD4+ and CD8+ blood T cells had occurred by week 6. Among the lowest peripheral clonal expansion occurred in 0.1-3.0 mg/kg partial responders.

Germline CDR1 MNHNY, CDR2 SVGAGI (reference sequence). With 5 bases clipped from V and 4 bases from J, the junction kept 5 bases outside the gene matches. The CDR3 totals 14 residues. With respect to this clone: The antigen remains undetermined.

Profiling relied on immunoSEQ multiplex PCR, and the TCRdb table lists in-frame clones only, not all of them. Of 77,000 or so clones listed, roughly 80% are singletons. The V and J genes are TRBV6-6 and TRBJ1-5; 7 nucleotides align to TRBD1. This clonotype was obtained from an adult with an advanced solid tumor such as melanoma, head and neck, liver or kidney cancer. The starting material was CD4+ or CD8+ T cells sorted from blood, obtained in a trial of the OX40 agonist ivuxolimab. DNA of the CDR3: TGTGCCAGCAGTCCCGGGACAGCTAATCAGCCCCAGCATTTT. This codes for CASSPGTANQPQHF.